The entry below describes one T cell receptor (beta chain). Its antigen remains unknown. The data derive from a study of OX40 agonist ivuxolimab in advanced cancers. Study details: Cohort: approximately 79% men, mean age around 55, aged about 20 to 80. Study results and limitations: Researchers did not determine the expanded peripheral T cells' antigen specificity. In a subset of nonresponders, normalized T-cell clonal expansion was also low.

TCRdb's table, derived via immunoSEQ multiplex PCR, lists solely in-frame clones and lacks some. The sample holds about 91,000 clones, less than 90% seen once. Autoimmune disease history or systemic immunosuppression barred patients. Specimen: CD4+ or CD8+ T cells sorted from blood, collected in a trial of the OX40 agonist ivuxolimab. The clonotype originates from an adult with an advanced solid tumor such as melanoma, head and neck, liver or kidney cancer.

This CDR3 reads CASSLKSGGTGELFF. As DNA, the CDR3 is TGTGCCAGCAGCTTGAAGTCAGGGGGTACCGGGGAGCTGTTTTTT. V gene TRBV14 combines with J gene TRBJ2-2, with 7 bases fitting TRBD1. Germline values: CDR1 SGHDN, CDR2 FVKESK. The length of the CDR3 is 15 residues. V lost 5 bases and J lost 5; bases outside the gene matches: 8.